This T cell receptor (beta chain) was sequenced during a study of blood T cells in healthy people across ages (dated by TCRdb to about 2015). Turning to the overall study: In model experiments, template switching captured about one uniquely barcoded TCR beta cDNA molecule for every two T cells. Using the same blood draw, the study looked at two additional independent replicas of 1 million unique cDNA reads for two donors, one aged 18 to 30 and the other aged 80 or older. Donors were grouped into four age groups: young (average approximately 15 years), middle-aged (under 40), aged (62) and long-lived (approximately 81). Age-related changes in TCR beta repertoire diversity were measured in the study by deep sequencing normalized with unique cDNA molecular identifiers. To avoid experimental bias, donors of different ages were distributed randomly across sequencing lanes. Summary of the overall study and its limitations: Observed TCR beta diversity correlated strongly with the percentage of naive T cells measured by flow cytometry. Observed TCR beta diversity per million T cells fell roughly linearly with age, and a significant reduction was already apparent by age roughly 40. Total diversity estimates from one million sequenced T cells were considered lower bounds and underestimates. Compared with the aged group, the long-lived group had more naive CD4+ T cells, fewer expanded clones and increased TCR diversity, a pattern suggesting age selection. Since profiling was done on bulk unsorted PBMCs, naive and antigen-experienced compartments could not be conclusively compared. Because the CMV infection status of the donors was unknown, age-related changes in expanded clonotypes may potentially have been confounded.

Concerning this clonotype itself: Its recognized antigen is unknown. The input lacks base qualities; no much larger clone sits a single base away.

The receptor library was made with 5' RACE. The run used an Illumina HiSeq 2500. A second 7 to 11 cycle PCR used a sample-barcoded 5' primer and a J-beta primer mix. A unique molecular identifier was introduced onto each TCR beta cDNA molecule by a template-switch 5' adaptor carrying 12 random nucleotides. Each sample yielded at least 2.5 million CDR3-containing paired-end reads. First-strand cDNA synthesis was performed from all RNA using the Mint cDNA synthesis kit, with priming by a TRBC-specific oligonucleotide. Following uracil-DNA glycosylase treatment, a first 18-cycle PCR with universal primers M1SS and BC2_uni_R was performed on all cDNA. Concerning the study's data processing: For normalization, 1 million high-quality reads were randomly selected from each sample, with every read carrying a distinct molecular identifier. Instead of being binned into consensus sequences, reads with shared molecular identifiers were discarded. MiTCR, set to a Q25 quality threshold and the strictest error-elimination algorithm, was used for CDR3 identification, clonotype clustering and error correction. A nonparametric unseen species model with Euler transformation was used to estimate a lower bound on total TCR beta diversity. TCRdb itself trimmed the public reads at Q25 with fastp, ran MiXCR and retained productive beta chains. Every CDR3 protein is listed once, alongside the most common genes and DNA of its rows. The V and J calls, along with clone size, are taken from TCRdb and not from the paper's own processing. For this sample there are almost 800,000 distinct CDR3 sequences; more than 45% appear just once. Over 20% of the sample is taken by the ten largest.

Donors were a few dozen systemically healthy Caucasian individuals from Russia aged 6 to 90 years. Each donor gave 8 to 10 milliliters of peripheral blood, collected into EDTA-treated Vacutainer tubes. Ficoll-Paque density-gradient centrifugation was used to isolate PBMCs, with at least 6.5 million obtained per sample. Trizol reagent was used to extract total RNA from the PBMCs, yielding at least 5.5 micrograms per sample. Naive CD45RAhigh/CD27high T cell percentages were measured by flow cytometry on a PBMC aliquot from every donor. Via the germline V gene, CDR1 is SGHVT and CDR2 SQSDAQ. The CDR3 measures 11 amino acids from cysteine to phenylalanine. The sequence is cut down to CDR3 DNA, 33 bases in frame from base 1.

Sequences were obtained from blood. The chain employs TRBV7-4 and TRBJ2-7; TRBD2 might be the D gene, on 5 matching bases. This clonotype was obtained from a man aged 30 to 45 in good health. The bases are TGTGCTAATGCCGGGAACTACGAGCAGTACTTC. Translated, this gives CANAGNYEQYF. Extended through the reference TRBV7-4 and TRBJ2-7 proteins, this CDR3 yields the full variable domain: GAGVSQSPRYKVAKRGRDVALRCDSISGHVTLYWYRQTLGQGSEVLTYSQSDAQRDKSGRPSGRFSAERPERSVSTLKIQRTEQGDSAVYLCANAGNYEQYFGPGTRLTVT.